The next 25 T cell receptor beta chains were all read from a single sample in a study of blood T cell repertoires in COVID-19. Measured with immunoSEQ multiplex PCR; TCRdb has only the in-frame clones, and not every one. The table records approximately 300,000 clones, more than 75% of them present only once. The sequencing input was peripheral blood. These receptor sequences come from a woman aged 45-59 years with active or convalescent COVID-19.

This clone has only one observation. The V gene is TRBV5-5, the J gene TRBJ1-5, with D unclear. CDR3 size: 16 residues. Germline loops: CDR1 SGHKS, CDR2 YYEKEE (reference sequence). V shed 2 bases and J shed 2 bases, with 14 bases lying between them. CDR3 amino acids: CASSLTLAAGNQPQHF. Here the CDR3 DNA reads TGTGCCAGCAGCTTAACACTGGCCGCGGGCAATCAGCCCCAGCATTTT. The complete variable domain, with remaining parts taken from reference TRBV5-5 and TRBJ1-5, reads DAGVTQSPTHLIKTRGQQVTLRCSPISGHKSVSWYQQVLGQGPQFIFQYYEKEERGRGNFPDRFSARQFPNYSSELNVNALLLGDSALYLCASSLTLAAGNQPQHFGDGTRLSIL.

This chain uses TRBV5-1 with TRBJ2-2; 10 nucleotides line up with TRBD2. The CDR3 consists of 17 residues. Germline values: CDR1 SGHRS, CDR2 YFSETQ. Germline trimming cut 2 bases from V and 1 base from J; bases unmatched to any gene: 5. This chain's CDR3 is CASSLSSGSRNTGELFF. The CDR3 DNA is TGCGCCAGCAGCTTATCTAGCGGGAGTAGGAACACCGGGGAGCTGTTTTTT.

This chain connects TRBV30 to TRBJ2-7, with D unresolved. Germline CDR1 is GTSNPN and CDR2 is SVGIG (reference sequence). The CDR3 consists of 11 residues. Trimming stripped 5 bases from V and 6 bases from J, with 11 bases between. CDR3 DNA sequence: TGTGCCTGGGGCGGAGTCTCCGAGCAGTACTTC. Protein: CAWGGVSEQYF.

The chain couples TRBV4-1 to TRBJ2-3, with TRBD1 matching over 7 bases. The V gene end was trimmed by 11 bases and the J gene end by 2 bases; junction bases not matched to a gene: 10. Germline V CDR1 and CDR2: MGHRA, YSYEKL. The CDR3 is 14 amino acids. CDR3 sequence: CASKTGLYTDTQYF. The CDR3, as DNA: TGCGCCTCGAAGACAGGGTTGTACACAGATACGCAGTATTTT.

CDR3 sequence: CASSQRTTGTSNEKLFF. CDR3 bases: TGCGCCAGCAGCCAGCGTACTACAGGGACCTCTAATGAAAAACTGTTTTTT. The J gene is TRBJ1-4, the V gene TRBV4-3; weak D call: TRBD1 (6 bases). This CDR3 comprises 17 residues. Trimming stripped 3 bases from V and 3 bases from J, with 17 bases between. Germline V gene sequence: CDR1 LGHNA, CDR2 YSLEER.

The J gene is TRBJ2-3, the V gene TRBV5-1; TRBD2 agrees at 9 bases. This CDR3 spans 15 amino acids. V shed 7 bases, J shed 1 base, and the junction held 7 bases outside the gene matches. The germline V gene has CDR1 SGHRS and CDR2 YFSETQ. In DNA, the CDR3 is TGCGCCAGCCGCGGCCAGCGGGGGGGCACAGATACGCAGTATTTT. This sequence encodes CASRGQRGGTDTQYF.

V gene TRBV10-3 combines with J gene TRBJ1-2; TRBD1 is a possible D gene (5 bases). V was clipped by 10 bases and J by 8 bases, with 14 bases between them. The CDR3 contains 11 residues. Looked up from germline, CDR1 is ENHRY and CDR2 is SYGVKD. CDR3 sequence: CATDRGDGYTF. Here the CDR3 DNA reads TGTGCCACCGACAGAGGAGACGGCTACACCTTC.

V usage is TRBV7-9 and J usage is TRBJ1-3; D remains unclear. This CDR3 has 13 amino acids. With 6 bases removed from V and 4 bases from J, the gap between germline ends came to 10 bases. Germline-derived CDR1 and CDR2 are SEHNR and FQNEAQ (reference sequence). CDR3 sequence (DNA): TGTGCCAGCAGTATTGGGGAGGGAAACACCATATATTTT. Its protein is CASSIGEGNTIYF.

The count of this clone is one. The chain uses TRBV6-2 or TRBV6-3 and TRBJ1-2; perhaps TRBD1 as D (6 bases). The CDR3 contains 13 residues. The ends were cut back, 0 bases at V and 4 bases at J, with 6 bases in the middle. The V gene's germline CDR1 is MNHEY and CDR2 SVGEGT. For the CDR3, the DNA is TGTGCCAGCAGTTACTCGGACAGCTATGGCTACACCTTC. Encoded protein: CASSYSDSYGYTF.

This clone was detected only once. The chain links TRBV27 to TRBJ2-1, with 8 nucleotides matching TRBD1. V trimming: 6 bases; J trimming: 6 bases; junction bases outside the gene matches: 10. The CDR3 runs to 15 residues. Germline V gene lookup returns CDR1 MNHEY and CDR2 SMNVEV (reference sequence). The CDR3 DNA follows: TGTGCCAGCAGGCCCCATCAGGGGGCAAGCAATGAGCAGTTCTTC. Amino acid sequence: CASRPHQGASNEQFF.

The J gene is TRBJ2-1, the V gene TRBV29-1; maybe TRBD2 (6 bases). Trimming cost V 0 bases and J 6 bases, with 15 bases left between them. CDR3 length equals 15 residues. Germline CDR1 and CDR2: SQVTM and ANQGSEA. The CDR3 nucleotides read TGCAGCGTTGAAGATCGAAGCGTGGGAGGCAATGAGCAGTTCTTC. It yields the protein CSVEDRSVGGNEQFF.

This rearrangement joins TRBV7-2 to TRBJ2-3; D perhaps matches TRBD2 (5 bases). This CDR3 is 15 amino acids long. V was cut by 1 base and J by 6 bases, with 14 bases left in between. CDR1 is SGHTA and CDR2 is FQGNSA in the germline V gene. The CDR3 DNA reads TGTGCCAGCAGCTTAGGGACTCTAGTAGGCGATACGCAGTATTTT. This gives the protein CASSLGTLVGDTQYF.

The chain recombines TRBV19 with TRBJ1-2, with TRBD1 identical over 7 bases. Germline lookup yields CDR1 LNHDA and CDR2 SQIVND (reference sequence). CDR3 size: 17 residues. Trimming took 5 bases from V and 3 from J; bases not matched to a gene: 15. Written as DNA, the CDR3 is TGTGCCAGTAGTTCCCCCTCACGACAGGGAGGAGACTATGGCTACACCTTC. Protein: CASSSPSRQGGDYGYTF.

The rearrangement uses TRBV27 and TRBJ1-2, with 7 bases fitting TRBD1. This CDR3 spans 16 amino acids. Germline CDR1 MNHEY, CDR2 SMNVEV (reference sequence). V dropped 5 bases and J dropped 3; count of bases not matched to a gene: 12. CDR3 in amino acids: CASSPSTGEVDYGYTF. The CDR3 coding sequence is TGTGCCAGCAGTCCGTCCACAGGGGAGGTGGACTATGGCTACACCTTC.

The V and J genes are TRBV7-3 and TRBJ1-3; tentatively, D is TRBD1 (5 bases). CDR3 length: 14 residues. V was pared by 3 bases and J by 2 bases, with 8 bases between. Germline V CDR1 and CDR2: SGHTA, FQGTGA. The CDR3 loop is CASSLGGAGNTIYF. CDR3 sequence (DNA): TGTGCCAGCAGCTTGGGAGGGGCTGGAAACACCATATATTTT.

This rearrangement joins TRBV6-5 to TRBJ2-7; D is uncertain. Germline CDR1 MNHEY, CDR2 SVGAGI. This CDR3 region has 15 residues. V was clipped by 0 bases and J by 4 bases, with 13 bases between them. The CDR3 region is CASSYSSSLIYEQYF. For the CDR3, the DNA is TGTGCCAGCAGTTACTCAAGCTCACTTATTTACGAGCAGTACTTC.

This clone appeared a few times. This chain links TRBV11-2 with TRBJ1-5; 11 positions match TRBD1. The CDR3 spans 15 residues. CDR1 is SGHAT, CDR2 FQNNGV, per germline. V lost 5 bases to trimming and J lost 7 bases; unmatched junction nucleotides: 7. The CDR3 loop is CASSLDRGQGQPQHF. The CDR3 coding sequence is TGTGCCAGCAGCCTGGACAGGGGGCAGGGACAGCCCCAGCATTTT.

V is TRBV30 and J is TRBJ1-2; 8 nucleotides line up with TRBD1. The CDR3 runs to 14 residues. The germline V gene has CDR1 GTSNPN and CDR2 SVGIG (reference sequence). V trimming: 5 bases; J trimming: 8 bases; junction bases outside the gene matches: 13. The CDR3 region is CAWGRDRPYGGYTF. For the CDR3, the DNA is TGTGCCTGGGGCCGGGACAGGCCGTATGGAGGCTACACCTTC.

The rearrangement links TRBV18 to TRBJ1-1; TRBD1 agrees at 7 bases. CDR3 size: 18 residues. Germline values: CDR1 KGHSH, CDR2 LQKENI. The trim removed 6 bases at V and 5 bases at J, leaving 21 bases unmatched. The CDR3 loop is CASSQLFQLRQGRTEAFF. Here the CDR3 DNA reads TGTGCCAGCTCTCAATTATTTCAACTAAGACAGGGAAGGACTGAAGCTTTCTTT.

The chain links TRBV6-2 or TRBV6-3 to TRBJ1-5, with a possible D match to TRBD1 (5 bases). The CDR3 extends over 16 amino acids. V was trimmed by 0 bases and J by 5 bases, leaving 14 bases between them. Germline V CDR1 and CDR2: MNHEY, SVGEGT. CDR3 protein: CASSYSSRSGDQPQHF. CDR3 nucleotide sequence: TGTGCCAGCAGTTACTCTTCGCGGTCGGGGGATCAGCCCCAGCATTTT.

This chain joins TRBV4-3 and TRBJ1-4, with 7 positions matching TRBD1. The CDR3 sequence is 16 residues long. Looked up from germline, CDR1 is LGHNA and CDR2 is YSLEER. V was clipped by 0 bases and J by 5 bases; unmatched bases: 6. The CDR3 here is CASSQEGQGVNEKLFF. The DNA of the CDR3 is TGCGCCAGCAGCCAAGAGGGTCAGGGGGTCAATGAAAAACTGTTTTTT.

This clone has at least ten counts. The chain combines TRBV29-1 with TRBJ1-3, with no clear D. The ends were cut back, 6 bases at V and 0 bases at J, with 6 bases in the middle. Germline V gives CDR1 SQVTM, CDR2 ANQGSEA. The CDR3 is 12 amino acids. In DNA, the CDR3 is TGCAGCGTCGAGAGCTCTGGAAACACCATATATTTT. Residues: CSVESSGNTIYF.

This clone has a single count. The chain couples TRBV2 to TRBJ2-1; unclear D gene. The CDR3 is 15 residues long. Germline V gene data show CDR1 as SNHLY and CDR2 as FYNNEI. V lost 0 bases and J lost 2, with 8 bases in between. CDR3: CASSEAGVAYNEQFF. CDR3 DNA: TGTGCCAGCAGTGAAGCAGGAGTAGCCTACAATGAGCAGTTCTTC.

The chain combines TRBV30 with TRBJ2-5; 9 positions agree with TRBD1. This CDR3 region has 12 residues. The junction had 3 bases not matched to a gene; V was cut back by 5 bases and J by 5 bases. The germline gives CDR1 GTSNPN, CDR2 SVGIG (reference sequence). CDR3 loop: CAWGQGKETQYF. CDR3 coding DNA: TGTGCCTGGGGACAGGGGAAGGAGACCCAGTACTTC.

The chain uses TRBV3-1 (or the pseudogene TRBV3-2) and TRBJ2-7; a possible D gene is TRBD1 (6 bases). The CDR3 totals 15 residues. V dropped 3 bases and J dropped 6 bases, with 18 bases sitting between them. Germline loops: CDR1 LGHDT, CDR2 YNNKEL (reference sequence). The CDR3 DNA follows: TGTGCCAGCAGCCAGGTCGACAGGTCATGGAGCGAGCAGTACTTC. Translated, it gives CASSQVDRSWSEQYF.